This TCR beta chain was obtained from a study of blood T cell repertoires in COVID-19. Study as a whole: From the United States, Italy and Spain came samples of acute and convalescent COVID-19.

Sequenced by immunoSEQ multiplex PCR; TCRdb stores in-frame clones only, minus some. The sample holds about 320,000 clones, 87% seen once. Sequenced: PBMCs or T cells enriched from blood (not recorded which). The TCR sequence derives from a woman aged 30 to 39 who had recovered from COVID-19.

The CDR3 protein is CATSDSSTTGSRGYGYTF. As DNA, the CDR3 is TGTGCCACCAGTGATTCATCTACGACAGGGAGTCGTGGCTATGGCTACACCTTC. V gene TRBV24-1 combines with J gene TRBJ1-2, with 7 positions matching TRBD1. The germline V gene encodes CDR1 KGHDR and CDR2 SFDVKD. V dropped 2 bases and J dropped 4; count of bases not matched to a gene: 15. The CDR3 is 18 amino acids.